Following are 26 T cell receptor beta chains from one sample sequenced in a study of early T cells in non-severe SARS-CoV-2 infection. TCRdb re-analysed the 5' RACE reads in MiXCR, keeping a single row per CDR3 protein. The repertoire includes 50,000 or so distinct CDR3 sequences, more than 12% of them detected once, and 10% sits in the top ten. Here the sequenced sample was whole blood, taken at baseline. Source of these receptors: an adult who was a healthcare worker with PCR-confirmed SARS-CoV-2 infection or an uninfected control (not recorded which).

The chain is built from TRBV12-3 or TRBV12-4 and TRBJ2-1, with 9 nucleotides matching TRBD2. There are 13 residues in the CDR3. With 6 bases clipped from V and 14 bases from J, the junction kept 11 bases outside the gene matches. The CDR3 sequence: CASRWTSAGAEFF. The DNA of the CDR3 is TGTGCCAGCAGGTGGACTAGCGCCGGTGCGGAGTTCTTC.

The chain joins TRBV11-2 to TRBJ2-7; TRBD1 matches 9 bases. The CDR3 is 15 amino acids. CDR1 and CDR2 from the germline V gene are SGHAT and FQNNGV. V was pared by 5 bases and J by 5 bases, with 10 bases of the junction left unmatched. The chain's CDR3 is CASSLQWGQGNEQYF. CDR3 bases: TGTGCCAGCAGCCTTCAATGGGGACAGGGAAACGAGCAGTACTTC.

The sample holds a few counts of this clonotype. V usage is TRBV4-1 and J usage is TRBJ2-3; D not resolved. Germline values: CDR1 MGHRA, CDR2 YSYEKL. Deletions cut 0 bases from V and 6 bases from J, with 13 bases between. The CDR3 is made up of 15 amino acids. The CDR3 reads CASSQERLLGDTQYF. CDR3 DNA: TGCGCCAGCAGCCAAGAAAGGCTTTTAGGTGATACGCAGTATTTT.

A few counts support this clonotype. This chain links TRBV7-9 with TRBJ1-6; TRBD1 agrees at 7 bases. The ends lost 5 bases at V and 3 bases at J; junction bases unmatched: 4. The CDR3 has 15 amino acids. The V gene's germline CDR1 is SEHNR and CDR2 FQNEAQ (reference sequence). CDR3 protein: CASSQGTVYNSPLHF. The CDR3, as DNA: TGTGCCAGCAGCCAAGGGACAGTCTATAATTCACCCCTCCACTTT.

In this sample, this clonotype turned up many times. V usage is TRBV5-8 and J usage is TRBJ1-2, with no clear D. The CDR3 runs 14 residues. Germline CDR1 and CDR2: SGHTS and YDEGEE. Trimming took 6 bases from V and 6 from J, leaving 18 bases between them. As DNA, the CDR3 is TGTGCCAGCACCCGCGGGAGCATTTCCCATGGCTACACCTTC. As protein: CASTRGSISHGYTF.

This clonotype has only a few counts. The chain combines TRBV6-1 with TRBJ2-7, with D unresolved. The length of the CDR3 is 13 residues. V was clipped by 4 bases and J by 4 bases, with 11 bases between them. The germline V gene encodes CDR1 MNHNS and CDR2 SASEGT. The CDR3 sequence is CASSAQSSYEQYF. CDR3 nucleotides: TGTGCCAGCAGTGCCCAAAGTTCGTACGAGCAGTACTTC.

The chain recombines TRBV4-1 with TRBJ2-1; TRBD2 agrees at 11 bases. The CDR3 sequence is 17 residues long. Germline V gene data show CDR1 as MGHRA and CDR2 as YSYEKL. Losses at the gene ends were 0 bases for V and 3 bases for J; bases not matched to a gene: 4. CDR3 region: CASSQESGTSGYNEQFF. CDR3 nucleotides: TGCGCCAGCAGCCAAGAGTCCGGGACTAGCGGCTACAATGAGCAGTTCTTC.

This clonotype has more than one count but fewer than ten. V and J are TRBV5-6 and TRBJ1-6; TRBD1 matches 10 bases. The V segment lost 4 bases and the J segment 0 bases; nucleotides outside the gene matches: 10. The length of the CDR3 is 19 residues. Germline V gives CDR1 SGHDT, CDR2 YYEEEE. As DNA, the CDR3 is TGTGCCAGCAGCGCCAGACAGGGGGCGAAAAGCTCCTATAATTCACCCCTCCACTTT. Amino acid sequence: CASSARQGAKSSYNSPLHF. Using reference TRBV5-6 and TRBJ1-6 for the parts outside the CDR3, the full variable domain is DAGVTQSPTHLIKTRGQQVTLRCSPKSGHDTVSWYQQALGQGPQFIFQYYEEEERQRGNFPDRFSGHQFPNYSSELNVNALLLGDSALYLCASSARQGAKSSYNSPLHFGNGTRLTVT.

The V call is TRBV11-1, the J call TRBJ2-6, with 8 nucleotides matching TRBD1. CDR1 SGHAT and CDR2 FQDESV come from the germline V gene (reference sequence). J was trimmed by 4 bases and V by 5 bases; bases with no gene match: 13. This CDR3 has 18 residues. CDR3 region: CASSHRDRSFGGANVLTF. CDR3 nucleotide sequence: TGTGCCAGCAGCCACCGGGACAGGTCCTTTGGAGGGGCCAACGTCCTGACTTTC.

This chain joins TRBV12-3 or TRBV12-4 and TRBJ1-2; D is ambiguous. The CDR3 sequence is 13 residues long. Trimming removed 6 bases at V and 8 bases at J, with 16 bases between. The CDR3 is CASSPGRYDGYTF. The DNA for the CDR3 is TGTGCCAGCAGCCCCGGGAGATACGACGGCTACACCTTC.

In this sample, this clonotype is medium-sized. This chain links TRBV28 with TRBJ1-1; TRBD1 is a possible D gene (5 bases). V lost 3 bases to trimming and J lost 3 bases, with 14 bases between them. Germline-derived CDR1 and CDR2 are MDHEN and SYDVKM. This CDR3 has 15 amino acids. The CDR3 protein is CASSFVGRDDTEAFF. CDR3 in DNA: TGTGCCAGCAGTTTTGTAGGCAGGGATGACACTGAAGCTTTCTTT. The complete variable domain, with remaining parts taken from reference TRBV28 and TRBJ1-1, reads DVKVTQSSRYLVKRTGEKVFLECVQDMDHENMFWYRQDPGLGLRLIYFSYDVKMKEKGDIPEGYSVSREKKERFSLILESASTNQTSMYLCASSFVGRDDTEAFFGQGTRLTVV.

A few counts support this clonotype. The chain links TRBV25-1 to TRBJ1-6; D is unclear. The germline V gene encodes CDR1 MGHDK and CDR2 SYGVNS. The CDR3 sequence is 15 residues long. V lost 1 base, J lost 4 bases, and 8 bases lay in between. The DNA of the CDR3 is TGTGCCAGCAGTGAATTTGGCGGTTATAATTCACCCCTCCACTTT. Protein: CASSEFGGYNSPLHF.

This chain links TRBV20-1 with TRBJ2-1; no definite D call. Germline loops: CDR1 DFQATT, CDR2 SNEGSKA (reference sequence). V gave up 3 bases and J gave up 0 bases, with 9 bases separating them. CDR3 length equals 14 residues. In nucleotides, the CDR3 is TGCAGTGCTAGCGCCTTAGGCTCCTACAATGAGCAGTTCTTC. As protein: CSASALGSYNEQFF.

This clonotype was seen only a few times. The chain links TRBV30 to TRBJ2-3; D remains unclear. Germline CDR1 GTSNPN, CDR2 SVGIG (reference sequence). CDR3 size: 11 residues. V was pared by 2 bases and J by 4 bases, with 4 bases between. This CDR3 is CAWSPADTQYF. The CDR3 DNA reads TGTGCCTGGAGTCCCGCAGATACGCAGTATTTT.

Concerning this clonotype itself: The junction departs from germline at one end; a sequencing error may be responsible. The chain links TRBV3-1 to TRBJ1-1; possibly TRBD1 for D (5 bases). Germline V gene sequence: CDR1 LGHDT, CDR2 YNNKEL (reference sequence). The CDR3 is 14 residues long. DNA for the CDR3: TGTACCAGCAGCCAAGTGTTGGGGCGGACTGAAGCTTTCTTT. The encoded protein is CTSSQVLGRTEAFF.

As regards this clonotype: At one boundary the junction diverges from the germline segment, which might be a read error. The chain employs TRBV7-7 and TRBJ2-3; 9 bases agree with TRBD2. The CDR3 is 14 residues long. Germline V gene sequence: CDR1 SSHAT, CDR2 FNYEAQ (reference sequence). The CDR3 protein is CASSPGTSSDTQYF. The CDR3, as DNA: TGTGCTAGCAGCCCCGGGACTAGCTCAGATACGCAGTATTTT.

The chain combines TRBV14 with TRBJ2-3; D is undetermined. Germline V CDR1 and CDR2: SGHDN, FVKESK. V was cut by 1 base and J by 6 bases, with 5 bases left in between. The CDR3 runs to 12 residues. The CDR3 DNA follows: TGTGCCAGCAGCCAAGTTAGGGATACGCAGTATTTT. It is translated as CASSQVRDTQYF.

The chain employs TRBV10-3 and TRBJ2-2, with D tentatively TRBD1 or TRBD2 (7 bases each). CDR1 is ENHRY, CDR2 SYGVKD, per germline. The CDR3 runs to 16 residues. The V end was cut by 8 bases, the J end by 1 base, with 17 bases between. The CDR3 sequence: CAISRGGAQNTGELFF. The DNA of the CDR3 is TGTGCCATCTCCAGGGGGGGGGCGCAGAACACCGGGGAGCTGTTTTTT.

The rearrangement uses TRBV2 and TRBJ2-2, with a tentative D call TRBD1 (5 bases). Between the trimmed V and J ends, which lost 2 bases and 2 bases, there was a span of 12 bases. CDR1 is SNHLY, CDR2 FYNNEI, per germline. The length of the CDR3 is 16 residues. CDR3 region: CASSERQPLNTGELFF. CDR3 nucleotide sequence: TGTGCCAGCAGTGAAAGACAGCCTCTAAACACCGGGGAGCTGTTTTTT.

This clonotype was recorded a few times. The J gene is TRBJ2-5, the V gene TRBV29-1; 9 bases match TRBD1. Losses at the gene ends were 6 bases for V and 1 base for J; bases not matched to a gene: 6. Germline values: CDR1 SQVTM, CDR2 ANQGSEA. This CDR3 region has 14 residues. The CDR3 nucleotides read TGCAGCGTCGCGGGGGACAGGGCCCAAGAGACCCAGTACTTC. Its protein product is CSVAGDRAQETQYF.

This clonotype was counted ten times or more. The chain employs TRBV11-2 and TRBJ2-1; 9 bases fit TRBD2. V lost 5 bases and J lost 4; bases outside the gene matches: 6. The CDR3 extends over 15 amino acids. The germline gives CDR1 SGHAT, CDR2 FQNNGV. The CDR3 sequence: CASSPGTSPYNEQFF. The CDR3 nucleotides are TGTGCCAGCAGCCCCGGGACTAGCCCTTACAATGAGCAGTTCTTC.

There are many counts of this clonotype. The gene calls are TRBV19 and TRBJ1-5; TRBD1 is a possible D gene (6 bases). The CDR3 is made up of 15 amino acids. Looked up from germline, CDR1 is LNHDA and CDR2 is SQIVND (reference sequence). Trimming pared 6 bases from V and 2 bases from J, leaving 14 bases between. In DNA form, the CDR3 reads TGTGCCAGTAGCCCCGGGGGCGGGGGCAATCAGCCCCAGCATTTT. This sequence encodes CASSPGGGGNQPQHF.

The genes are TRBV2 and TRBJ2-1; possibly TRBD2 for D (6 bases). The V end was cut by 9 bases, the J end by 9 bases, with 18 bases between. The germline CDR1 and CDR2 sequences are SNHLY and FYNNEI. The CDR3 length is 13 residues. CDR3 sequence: CASSPPGGTEQFF. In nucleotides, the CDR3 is TGTGCCAGTTCTCCTCCCGGGGGAACTGAGCAGTTCTTC.

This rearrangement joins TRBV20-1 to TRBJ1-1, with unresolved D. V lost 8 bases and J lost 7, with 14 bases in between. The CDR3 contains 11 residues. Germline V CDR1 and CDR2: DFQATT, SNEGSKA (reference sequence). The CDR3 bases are TGCAGTCCTGGAGGCCCCAGTGAAGCTTTCTTT. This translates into CSPGGPSEAFF.

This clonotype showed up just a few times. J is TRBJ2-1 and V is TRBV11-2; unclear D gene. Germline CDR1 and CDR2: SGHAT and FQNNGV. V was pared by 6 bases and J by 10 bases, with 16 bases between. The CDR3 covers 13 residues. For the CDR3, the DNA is TGTGCCAGCAGTTATGGATACAATGCGGAGCAGTTCTTC. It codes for CASSYGYNAEQFF.

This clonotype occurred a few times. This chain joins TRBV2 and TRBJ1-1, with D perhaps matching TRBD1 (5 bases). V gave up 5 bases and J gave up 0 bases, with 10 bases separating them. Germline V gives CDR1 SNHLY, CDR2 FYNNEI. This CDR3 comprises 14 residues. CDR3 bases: TGTGCCAGCAGTCCCGACAGCTTGAACACTGAAGCTTTCTTT. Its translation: CASSPDSLNTEAFF.